The TCR beta chain under discussion was sequenced for a study of T cells in Graves' hyperthyroidism and ophthalmopathy. With V trimmed by 6 bases and J by 5 bases, 5 bases remained unmatched. This CDR3 spans 13 amino acids. Many counts were recorded for this clonotype. TCR beta CDR3 regions were amplified from RNA transcripts. TCR CDR3 underwent first-round RT-PCR with the HTBI primer set. TCRdb processed the multiplex PCR reads anew with MiXCR; each CDR3 protein has one entry. The data contain 400,000 to 600,000 distinct CDR3 sequences, about 20% of them singletons. Subjects aged 18 to 65 presented with newly diagnosed hyperthyroidism of less than 2 months' duration.

The source is a man in his late teens or twenties with Graves' hyperthyroidism. The chain employs TRBV12-3 or TRBV12-4 and TRBJ1-1; 8 bases agree with TRBD1. The sequenced material came from blood. In DNA form, the CDR3 reads TGTGCCAGCAGGGGACAGGCGAGAACTGAAGCTTTCTTT. It codes for CASRGQARTEAFF.